Shown below are 14 T cell receptor beta chains from a single sample sequenced in a study of T cell repertoires in cytomegalovirus infection. TCRdb re-analysed the reads in MiXCR, keeping a single row per CDR3 protein. The sample consists of roughly 100,000 distinct CDR3 sequences, approximately 16% of them appearing once. The sequencing input was PBMCs. These receptors were taken from a human donor in good health (CMV status not recorded). Some clones in this sample may be carry-over from other donors' samples.

The chain uses TRBV20-1 and TRBJ1-1; D call uncertain. This CDR3 region has 14 residues. The V gene's germline CDR1 is DFQATT and CDR2 SNEGSKA (reference sequence). The V end was cut by 6 bases, the J end by 1 base, with 15 bases between. CDR3 in amino acids: CSARHGWANTEAFF. The CDR3 DNA is TGCAGTGCGAGGCACGGGTGGGCGAACACTGAAGCTTTCTTT.

In this sample, this clonotype turned up many times. The gene calls are TRBV6-1 and TRBJ2-7; 8 positions match TRBD1. CDR3 length equals 14 residues. The V segment lost 6 bases and the J segment 4 bases; nucleotides outside the gene matches: 8. From germline, CDR1 is MNHNS and CDR2 SASEGT. The CDR3 sequence: CASSPTQGAYEQYF. For the CDR3, the DNA is TGTGCCAGCAGCCCAACTCAGGGGGCATACGAGCAGTACTTC.

This clonotype was recorded at least ten times. This chain joins TRBV11-2 and TRBJ2-1, with D perhaps TRBD1 or TRBD2 (5 bases each). Per germline, CDR1 SGHAT and CDR2 FQNNGV. V lost 0 bases, J lost 9 bases, and 15 bases lay in between. This CDR3 has 15 amino acids. CDR3 nucleotide sequence: TGTGCCAGCAGCTTAGATGTGATTGAGGGACCTGAGCAGTTCTTC. Residues: CASSLDVIEGPEQFF.

This clonotype was picked up many times. The gene calls are TRBV7-3 and TRBJ2-1; 9 bases match TRBD2. Germline lookup yields CDR1 SGHTA and CDR2 FQGTGA. The CDR3 has 15 amino acids. The V segment lost 3 bases and the J segment 9 bases; nucleotides outside the gene matches: 9. This CDR3 reads CASSLDSGGTGEQFF. The CDR3 DNA reads as TGTGCCAGCAGCTTGGACAGCGGGGGGACCGGTGAGCAGTTCTTC.

At least ten counts were recorded for this clonotype. J is TRBJ1-3 and V is TRBV11-2; D perhaps matches TRBD1 (5 bases). V gave up 3 bases and J gave up 7 bases, with 13 bases separating them. Germline V CDR1 and CDR2: SGHAT, FQNNGV. The CDR3 is made up of 14 amino acids. The CDR3 DNA follows: TGTGCCAGCAGCTTCCGGGACCCTTGGAACACCATATATTTT. Encoded protein: CASSFRDPWNTIYF.

The CDR3 loop reads CASSTSGGNEQFF. CDR3 in DNA: TGTGCCAGCAGTACGTCCGGGGGAAATGAGCAGTTCTTC. The chain recombines TRBV28 with TRBJ2-1; D may be TRBD2 (6 bases). V shed 5 bases and J shed 7 bases, with 12 bases lying between them. Germline V gene lookup returns CDR1 MDHEN and CDR2 SYDVKM. The CDR3 is 13 residues long.

This clonotype was picked up many times. The chain joins TRBV6-6 to TRBJ1-3; D gene ambiguous. V lost 5 bases, J lost 4 bases, and 6 bases lay in between. The CDR3 is 12 residues long. Germline assignment: CDR1 MNHNY and CDR2 SVGAGI (reference sequence). CDR3 region: CASSHPGNTIYF. The CDR3, as DNA: TGTGCCAGCAGTCACCCGGGAAACACCATATATTTT.

This clonotype was counted ten times or more. The chain uses TRBV20-1 and TRBJ2-3; 12 nucleotides agree with TRBD2. The length of the CDR3 is 17 residues. Germline trimming cut 2 bases from V and 2 bases from J; bases unmatched to any gene: 8. Germline assignment: CDR1 DFQATT and CDR2 SNEGSKA (reference sequence). The CDR3 loop is CSARTSGGPRITDTQYF. The CDR3 coding sequence is TGCAGTGCTAGAACTAGCGGGGGGCCCCGCATCACAGATACGCAGTATTTT.

As concerns this clonotype: A much larger clone differs from this one at a single base, so this may be a read error. The chain combines TRBV12-5 with TRBJ1-5; 10 bases map to TRBD1. Germline assignment: CDR1 LGHNT and CDR2 FRNRAP. This CDR3 is built from 15 residues. CDR3 protein: CTSAPGQGSNQPQHF. CDR3 in DNA: TGTACTAGTGCTCCGGGACAGGGGTCCAATCAGCCCCAGCATTTT.

The CDR3 sequence is CASSPGQDGELFF. CDR3 in DNA: TGTGCCAGCAGCCCGGGGCAGGACGGGGAGCTGTTTTTT. The V and J genes are TRBV5-4 and TRBJ2-2; possibly TRBD1 or TRBD2 for D (5 bases each). This CDR3 contains 13 residues. Germline CDR1 and CDR2: SGHNT and YYREEE (reference sequence). V gave up 4 bases and J gave up 7 bases, with 11 bases separating them.

The chain employs TRBV6-5 and TRBJ2-3; D may be TRBD1 (5 bases). Germline loops: CDR1 MNHEY, CDR2 SVGAGI. V lost 6 bases and J 3 bases, leaving 19 bases between the germline ends. The CDR3 is 16 residues long. The CDR3 spells CASRARWGVLTDTQYF. DNA for the CDR3: TGTGCCAGCAGAGCCCGTTGGGGCGTTTTAACAGATACGCAGTATTTT.

This rearrangement joins TRBV3-1 to TRBJ2-1; D gene ambiguous. The CDR3 has 12 amino acids. In germline, CDR1 is LGHDT, CDR2 YNNKEL (reference sequence). Deletions cut 2 bases from V and 9 bases from J, with 8 bases between. The CDR3 sequence: CASSQRPGEQFF. CDR3 sequence (DNA): TGTGCCAGCAGCCAAAGGCCAGGTGAGCAGTTCTTC.

This chain connects TRBV12-3 or TRBV12-4 to TRBJ1-5; the match to TRBD1 covers 8 bases. V gave up 5 bases and J gave up 5 bases; unmatched junction bases: 5. CDR3 length: 14 amino acids. The CDR3 loop is CASSIDRGDQPQHF. The CDR3 coding sequence is TGTGCCAGCAGTATCGACAGGGGAGATCAGCCCCAGCATTTT.

This clonotype was counted ten times or more. Here the CDR3 reads CASTPNPRWTEAFF. DNA for the CDR3: TGTGCCAGCACCCCCAATCCGAGATGGACTGAAGCTTTCTTT. The chain joins TRBV7-2 to TRBJ1-1; D remains ambiguous. The CDR3 has 14 residues. Germline V lookup: CDR1 SGHTA, CDR2 FQGNSA. V was shortened by 7 bases and J by 5 bases, with 17 bases between the two germline ends.